One sample yielded the 32 T cell receptor beta chains listed below, sequenced in a study of cytomegalovirus exposure and HLA in healthy donors (TCRdb year 2017). The library was prepared using the immunoSEQ multiplex PCR assay. A mixture of 60 forward primers for TCR Vbeta segments and 13 reverse primers for TCR Jbeta segments was used in the multiplex PCR. Entries here come from immuneACCESS through TCRdb and include only in-frame sequences with V and J called. Some clones fail to appear in such tables; in the studies checked, an unresolved V gene covers under half of the shortfall, and the cause of the remainder is unknown. The table for this sample lists roughly 230,000 clones; 70% to 90% of them were counted only once. 0.2% to 0.25% of the sample is taken by the ten largest. Source material: PBMCs. The origin of the receptors is a girl aged 2-10 years in good health and CMV-seronegative.

The V call is TRBV15, the J call TRBJ2-1; D ambiguous. This CDR3 contains 14 residues. The germline V gene encodes CDR1 LNHNV and CDR2 YYDKDF (reference sequence). The germline V and J ends were trimmed by 0 bases and 4 bases, with 7 bases remaining between them. CDR3: CATSRDLGYNEQFF. CDR3 nucleotide sequence: TGTGCCACCAGCAGAGATCTCGGGTACAATGAGCAGTTCTTC.

This clone was found a few times. V is TRBV6-1 and J is TRBJ1-6; the D is unclear. Looked up from germline, CDR1 is MNHNS and CDR2 is SASEGT. CDR3 length equals 14 residues. V shed 3 bases and J shed 5 bases, with 8 bases lying between them. CDR3 nucleotide sequence: TGTGCCAGCAGTGACGACGGAGATAATTCACCCCTCCACTTT. Its protein product is CASSDDGDNSPLHF.

The rearrangement joins TRBV15 to TRBJ2-1, with 11 bases fitting TRBD2. Per germline, CDR1 LNHNV and CDR2 YYDKDF (reference sequence). The CDR3 covers 14 residues. V was clipped by 8 bases and J by 12 bases; unmatched bases: 12. CDR3 nucleotide sequence: TGTGCCACCGGCACTAGCGGGAGCCGAGCCGGGCAGTTCTTC. Its protein is CATGTSGSRAGQFF.

The genes are TRBV19 and TRBJ1-5, with 10 bases that match TRBD1. CDR1 and CDR2 (germline): LNHDA, SQIVND (reference sequence). The trim removed 6 bases at V and 0 bases at J, leaving 2 bases unmatched. This CDR3 spans 15 amino acids. CDR3: CASSGTGVSNQPQHF. The DNA of the CDR3 is TGTGCCAGTAGCGGGACAGGGGTTAGCAATCAGCCCCAGCATTTT.

The count of this clone is one. J is TRBJ2-3 and V is TRBV18, with a possible D match to TRBD2 (6 bases). The CDR3 has 14 amino acids. Germline CDR1 KGHSH, CDR2 LQKENI. Trimming took off 3 bases at V and 2 bases at J, with 9 bases between the two ends. The CDR3 coding sequence is TGTGCCAGCTCACCGGAGGGGCTCACAGATACGCAGTATTTT. Its translation is CASSPEGLTDTQYF.

The chain links TRBV7-9 to TRBJ2-1; possibly TRBD2 for D (6 bases). CDR3 size: 17 residues. From germline, CDR1 is SEHNR and CDR2 FQNEAQ (reference sequence). V lost 2 bases and J 5 bases, leaving 19 bases between the germline ends. CDR3 DNA sequence: TGTGCCAGCAGCTTAAGGGACTCTCAAGACTTCGACAATGAGCAGTTCTTC. It yields the protein CASSLRDSQDFDNEQFF.

The chain has TRBV5-1 and TRBJ1-2; TRBD1 might be the D (5 bases). Germline values: CDR1 SGHRS, CDR2 YFSETQ. The length of the CDR3 is 14 residues. Trimming cost V 0 bases and J 4 bases, with 10 bases left between them. The CDR3 DNA reads TGCGCCAGCAGCTTGGAAGGGAGGGGCTATGGCTACACCTTC. Its translation is CASSLEGRGYGYTF.

This clone showed up just once. DNA for the CDR3: TGTGCCAGCAGTTTCTCGGACTCTACCTACGAGCAGTACTTC. Protein sequence: CASSFSDSTYEQYF. The chain has TRBV27 and TRBJ2-7; a possible D gene is TRBD2 (5 bases). The CDR3 covers 14 residues. Trimming removed 3 bases at V and 2 bases at J, with 11 bases between. Germline CDR1 is MNHEY and CDR2 is SMNVEV (reference sequence).

J is TRBJ2-3 and V is TRBV10-3; D remains unclear. The CDR3 contains 14 residues. Germline V gene data show CDR1 as ENHRY and CDR2 as SYGVKD. Trimming removed 0 bases at V and 2 bases at J, with 6 bases between. The DNA of the CDR3 is TGTGCCATCAGTGAGTCTTTCGTCACAGATACGCAGTATTTT. Amino acid sequence: CAISESFVTDTQYF.

The rearrangement uses TRBV6-4 and TRBJ2-1; TRBD2 might be the D (7 bases). There are 16 residues in the CDR3. CDR1 is MRHNA and CDR2 is SNTAGT in the germline V gene. Trimming pared 6 bases from V and 12 bases from J, leaving 27 bases between. CDR3 bases: TGTGCCAGCAGCCTTGTAGCGGGCCGCTCCGAGGGGGGGCAGTTCTTC. Translated: CASSLVAGRSEGGQFF.

To note about this clone: One end of the junction fails to match germline, which may point to a read error. The gene calls are TRBV5-6 and TRBJ1-4, with TRBD1 identical over 9 bases. Germline loops: CDR1 SGHDT, CDR2 YYEEEE. This CDR3 region has 16 residues. The CDR3 loop reads CASSYGTGRSDETLFF. CDR3 DNA: TGTGCCAGCAGCTATGGGACAGGGCGATCGGATGAAACACTGTTTTTT.

The chain carries TRBV10-3 and TRBJ2-7, with D perhaps TRBD2 (5 bases). V lost 3 bases and J 0 bases, leaving 15 bases between the germline ends. The CDR3 covers 16 residues. CDR1 ENHRY and CDR2 SYGVKD come from the germline V gene. The CDR3, as DNA: TGTGCCATCAGTGACGCGGTGGGCGGGCACTCCTACGAGCAGTACTTC. Translating gives CAISDAVGGHSYEQYF.

J is TRBJ1-2 and V is TRBV6-1; D is possibly TRBD1 (5 bases). V was pared by 6 bases and J by 7 bases, with 15 bases between. Germline-derived CDR1 and CDR2 are MNHNS and SASEGT. CDR3 length: 13 amino acids. The CDR3 DNA sequence: TGTGCCAGCAGCCCCCAGGGAGGGTCTGGCTACACCTTC. Encoded protein: CASSPQGGSGYTF.

CDR3 in amino acids: CASTSARVSTEAFF. DNA of the CDR3: TGTGCCAGCACCTCGGCGAGGGTTAGCACTGAAGCTTTCTTT. This chain joins TRBV7-9 and TRBJ1-1; no definite D call. The CDR3 loop spans 14 amino acids. Germline V gene sequence: CDR1 SEHNR, CDR2 FQNEAQ (reference sequence). V lost 7 bases, J lost 4 bases, and 16 bases lay in between. The full variable domain, with the rest looked up from reference TRBV7-9 and TRBJ1-1, is DTGVSQNPRHKITKRGQNVTFRCDPISEHNRLYWYRQTLGQGPEFLTYFQNEAQLEKSRLLSDRFSAERPKGSFSTLEIQRTEQGDSAMYLCASTSARVSTEAFFGQGTRLTVV.

V and J are TRBV7-9 and TRBJ2-4; 12 bases align to TRBD2. The CDR3 is 16 amino acids. From germline, CDR1 is SEHNR and CDR2 FQNEAQ (reference sequence). With 5 bases clipped from V and 4 bases from J, the junction kept 6 bases outside the gene matches. The DNA for the CDR3 is TGTGCCAGCAGCAGCCCCGGGACTAGCGGGAAAAACATTCAGTACTTC. Encoded protein: CASSSPGTSGKNIQYF.

The chain carries TRBV19 and TRBJ2-1; tentatively, D is TRBD2 (6 bases). The germline CDR1 and CDR2 sequences are LNHDA and SQIVND (reference sequence). Trimming took off 7 bases at V and 3 bases at J, with 19 bases between the two ends. The CDR3 extends over 16 amino acids. The DNA for the CDR3 is TGTGCCAGTAAGGCCGGTCTGGGACTCAACTACAATGAGCAGTTCTTC. Translated: CASKAGLGLNYNEQFF. The whole variable domain, remainder taken from reference TRBV19 and TRBJ2-1, is DGGITQSPKYLFRKEGQNVTLSCEQNLNHDAMYWYRQDPGQGLRLIYYSQIVNDFQKGDIAEGYSVSREKKESFPLTVTSAQKNPTAFYLCASKAGLGLNYNEQFFGPGTRLTVL.

The CDR3 loop reads CASSLGQGAYEQFF. CDR3 in DNA: TGTGCCAGCAGCTTAGGACAGGGGGCTTATGAGCAGTTCTTC. This chain joins TRBV5-8 and TRBJ2-1, with 11 bases identical to TRBD1. Germline V gene lookup returns CDR1 SGHTS and CDR2 YDEGEE. The CDR3 extends over 14 amino acids. V gave up 2 bases and J gave up 8 bases; unmatched junction bases: 3.

This chain connects TRBV9 to TRBJ2-3, with TRBD1 matching over 7 bases. CDR3 length equals 15 residues. V dropped 4 bases and J dropped 0; count of bases not matched to a gene: 5. Looked up from germline, CDR1 is SGDLS and CDR2 is YYNGEE. Here the CDR3 DNA reads TGTGCCAGCAGCTTGTGGGGACAGAGCACAGATACGCAGTATTTT. Encoded protein: CASSLWGQSTDTQYF.

The chain joins TRBV5-8 to TRBJ2-3, with D perhaps matching TRBD1 (5 bases). There are 16 residues in the CDR3. Per germline, CDR1 SGHTS and CDR2 YDEGEE. V lost 3 bases, J lost 1 base, and 15 bases lay in between. CDR3 in DNA: TGTGCCAGCAGCTCCACCTGGGGCTATGGCACAGATACGCAGTATTTT. This translates into CASSSTWGYGTDTQYF.

V usage is TRBV5-4 and J usage is TRBJ2-5, with D perhaps matching TRBD2 (6 bases). Germline CDR1 reads SGHNT; CDR2 reads YYREEE (reference sequence). The ends were cut back, 4 bases at V and 1 base at J, with 23 bases in the middle. This CDR3 is 18 amino acids long. DNA of the CDR3: TGTGCCAGCAGCCTTCAGTCGGGGGTCTGGGCCCTCCAAGAGACCCAGTACTTC. Its protein product is CASSLQSGVWALQETQYF.

The J gene is TRBJ1-4, the V gene TRBV4-1, with 11 bases identical to TRBD1. This CDR3 comprises 16 residues. With V trimmed by 5 bases and J by 8 bases, 10 bases remained unmatched. Germline V gives CDR1 MGHRA, CDR2 YSYEKL. CDR3 in amino acids: CASSEGTGGGREKLFF. The CDR3 DNA is TGCGCCAGCAGCGAGGGGACAGGGGGGGGGAGGGAAAAACTGTTTTTT.

The gene calls are TRBV5-4 and TRBJ1-2; tentative D call: TRBD1 (5 bases). This CDR3 is 14 amino acids long. CDR1 is SGHNT, CDR2 YYREEE, per germline (reference sequence). V was cut by 0 bases and J by 0 bases, with 6 bases left in between. The CDR3 bases are TGTGCCAGCAGCTTGGACAGGCCTAACTATGGCTACACCTTC. Translating gives CASSLDRPNYGYTF. Full variable domain (remainder filled in from reference TRBV5-4 and TRBJ1-2): ETGVTQSPTHLIKTRGQQVTLRCSSQSGHNTVSWYQQALGQGPQFIFQYYREEENGRGNFPPRFSGLQFPNYSSELNVNALELDDSALYLCASSLDRPNYGYTFGSGTRLTVV.

The sample holds one count of this clone. The chain uses TRBV7-9 and TRBJ1-6, with D possibly TRBD1 on 5 matching bases. The CDR3 is 15 residues long. The V end was cut by 4 bases, the J end by 7 bases, with 14 bases between. Germline V lookup: CDR1 SEHNR, CDR2 FQNEAQ (reference sequence). CDR3 sequence: CASSYSSGRNSPLHF. CDR3 in DNA: TGTGCCAGCAGCTACTCCTCAGGGAGGAATTCACCCCTCCACTTT.

This chain uses TRBV2 with TRBJ2-5; a possible D gene is TRBD1 (6 bases). The V end lost 8 bases, the J end lost 0 bases, and 7 bases lay between the germline ends. Germline assignment: CDR1 SNHLY and CDR2 FYNNEI. This CDR3 has 12 amino acids. CDR3 sequence reads: CASGQNQETQYF. The CDR3 nucleotides are TGTGCCAGCGGACAGAACCAAGAGACCCAGTACTTC.

Comments on this clone: The germline gene is not matched at one end of the junction; a read error may be the cause. The chain links TRBV4-1 to TRBJ2-5; 10 bases match TRBD1. Germline V gene lookup returns CDR1 MGHRA and CDR2 YSYEKL. The CDR3 runs 14 residues. As DNA, the CDR3 is TGCGCCAGCAGCCAGACAGGGGGCTCGCCCCGGGGCCACTTC. It is translated as CASSQTGGSPRGHF.

The rearrangement joins TRBV7-2 to TRBJ2-7; D is perhaps TRBD2 (7 bases). Between the trimmed V and J ends, which lost 1 base and 7 bases, there was a span of 20 bases. The CDR3 has 16 residues. Germline V CDR1 and CDR2: SGHTA, FQGNSA. The CDR3 region is CASSLGRGGTHGEQYF. DNA of the CDR3: TGTGCCAGCAGCTTAGGTAGGGGGGGGACCCACGGGGAGCAGTACTTC.

The chain joins TRBV4-2 to TRBJ1-1, with TRBD1 identical over 7 bases. Germline V gene lookup returns CDR1 LGHNA and CDR2 YNFKEQ. V gave up 2 bases and J gave up 4 bases; unmatched junction bases: 7. The CDR3 is made up of 15 amino acids. CDR3 nucleotide sequence: TGTGCCAGCAGCCAAAGACGGCAGGGGGGCACTGAAGCTTTCTTT. Its translation is CASSQRRQGGTEAFF.

A remark on this clone: At the DNA level, this CDR3 is encoded by other sequences in the same sample as well. The chain employs TRBV5-1 and TRBJ2-3; the match to TRBD2 covers 7 bases. This CDR3 has 15 amino acids. V shed 0 bases and J 2 bases; nucleotides not matched to a gene: 3. The V gene's germline CDR1 is SGHRS and CDR2 YFSETQ. The CDR3 DNA follows: TGCGCCAGCAGCTTGGGGCTAGCGGTCACAGATACGCAGTATTTT. Translating it yields CASSLGLAVTDTQYF.

The chain carries TRBV5-4 and TRBJ2-1; D gene unclear. V was shortened by 0 bases and J by 0 bases, with 7 bases between the two germline ends. The CDR3 is 15 amino acids. CDR1 is SGHNT, CDR2 YYREEE, per germline (reference sequence). The CDR3 here is CASSLVVGSYNEQFF. The DNA of the CDR3 is TGTGCCAGCAGCTTGGTAGTCGGCTCCTACAATGAGCAGTTCTTC.

The sample holds a few counts of this clone. This chain uses TRBV5-1 with TRBJ2-7, with a weak D call TRBD2 (6 bases). This CDR3 spans 14 amino acids. From germline, CDR1 is SGHRS and CDR2 YFSETQ. Trimming took off 5 bases at V and 2 bases at J, with 14 bases between the two ends. The CDR3 nucleotides read TGCGCCAGCAGGGATGGAACGGGAGCCTACGAGCAGTACTTC. Residues: CASRDGTGAYEQYF. Based on the CDR3 plus reference TRBV5-1 and TRBJ2-7, the full variable domain is KAGVTQTPRYLIKTRGQQVTLSCSPISGHRSVSWYQQTPGQGLQFLFEYFSETQRNKGNFPGRFSGRQFSNSRSEMNVSTLELGDSALYLCASRDGTGAYEQYFGPGTRLTVT.

This chain connects TRBV7-9 to TRBJ1-6; no clear D. The length of the CDR3 is 14 residues. Germline CDR1 and CDR2: SEHNR and FQNEAQ (reference sequence). V was cut by 1 base and J by 10 bases, with 11 bases left in between. For the CDR3, the DNA is TGTGCCAGCAGCTTAGAGAGGCTCAACTCACCCCTCCACTTT. This codes for CASSLERLNSPLHF.

V usage is TRBV18 and J usage is TRBJ1-1; D gene uncertain. The CDR3 extends over 13 amino acids. From germline, CDR1 is KGHSH and CDR2 LQKENI. The germline V and J ends were trimmed by 2 bases and 5 bases, with 9 bases remaining between them. As DNA, the CDR3 is TGTGCCAGCTCACCAGCAGGAGGGACTGAAGCTTTCTTT. Its protein product is CASSPAGGTEAFF.